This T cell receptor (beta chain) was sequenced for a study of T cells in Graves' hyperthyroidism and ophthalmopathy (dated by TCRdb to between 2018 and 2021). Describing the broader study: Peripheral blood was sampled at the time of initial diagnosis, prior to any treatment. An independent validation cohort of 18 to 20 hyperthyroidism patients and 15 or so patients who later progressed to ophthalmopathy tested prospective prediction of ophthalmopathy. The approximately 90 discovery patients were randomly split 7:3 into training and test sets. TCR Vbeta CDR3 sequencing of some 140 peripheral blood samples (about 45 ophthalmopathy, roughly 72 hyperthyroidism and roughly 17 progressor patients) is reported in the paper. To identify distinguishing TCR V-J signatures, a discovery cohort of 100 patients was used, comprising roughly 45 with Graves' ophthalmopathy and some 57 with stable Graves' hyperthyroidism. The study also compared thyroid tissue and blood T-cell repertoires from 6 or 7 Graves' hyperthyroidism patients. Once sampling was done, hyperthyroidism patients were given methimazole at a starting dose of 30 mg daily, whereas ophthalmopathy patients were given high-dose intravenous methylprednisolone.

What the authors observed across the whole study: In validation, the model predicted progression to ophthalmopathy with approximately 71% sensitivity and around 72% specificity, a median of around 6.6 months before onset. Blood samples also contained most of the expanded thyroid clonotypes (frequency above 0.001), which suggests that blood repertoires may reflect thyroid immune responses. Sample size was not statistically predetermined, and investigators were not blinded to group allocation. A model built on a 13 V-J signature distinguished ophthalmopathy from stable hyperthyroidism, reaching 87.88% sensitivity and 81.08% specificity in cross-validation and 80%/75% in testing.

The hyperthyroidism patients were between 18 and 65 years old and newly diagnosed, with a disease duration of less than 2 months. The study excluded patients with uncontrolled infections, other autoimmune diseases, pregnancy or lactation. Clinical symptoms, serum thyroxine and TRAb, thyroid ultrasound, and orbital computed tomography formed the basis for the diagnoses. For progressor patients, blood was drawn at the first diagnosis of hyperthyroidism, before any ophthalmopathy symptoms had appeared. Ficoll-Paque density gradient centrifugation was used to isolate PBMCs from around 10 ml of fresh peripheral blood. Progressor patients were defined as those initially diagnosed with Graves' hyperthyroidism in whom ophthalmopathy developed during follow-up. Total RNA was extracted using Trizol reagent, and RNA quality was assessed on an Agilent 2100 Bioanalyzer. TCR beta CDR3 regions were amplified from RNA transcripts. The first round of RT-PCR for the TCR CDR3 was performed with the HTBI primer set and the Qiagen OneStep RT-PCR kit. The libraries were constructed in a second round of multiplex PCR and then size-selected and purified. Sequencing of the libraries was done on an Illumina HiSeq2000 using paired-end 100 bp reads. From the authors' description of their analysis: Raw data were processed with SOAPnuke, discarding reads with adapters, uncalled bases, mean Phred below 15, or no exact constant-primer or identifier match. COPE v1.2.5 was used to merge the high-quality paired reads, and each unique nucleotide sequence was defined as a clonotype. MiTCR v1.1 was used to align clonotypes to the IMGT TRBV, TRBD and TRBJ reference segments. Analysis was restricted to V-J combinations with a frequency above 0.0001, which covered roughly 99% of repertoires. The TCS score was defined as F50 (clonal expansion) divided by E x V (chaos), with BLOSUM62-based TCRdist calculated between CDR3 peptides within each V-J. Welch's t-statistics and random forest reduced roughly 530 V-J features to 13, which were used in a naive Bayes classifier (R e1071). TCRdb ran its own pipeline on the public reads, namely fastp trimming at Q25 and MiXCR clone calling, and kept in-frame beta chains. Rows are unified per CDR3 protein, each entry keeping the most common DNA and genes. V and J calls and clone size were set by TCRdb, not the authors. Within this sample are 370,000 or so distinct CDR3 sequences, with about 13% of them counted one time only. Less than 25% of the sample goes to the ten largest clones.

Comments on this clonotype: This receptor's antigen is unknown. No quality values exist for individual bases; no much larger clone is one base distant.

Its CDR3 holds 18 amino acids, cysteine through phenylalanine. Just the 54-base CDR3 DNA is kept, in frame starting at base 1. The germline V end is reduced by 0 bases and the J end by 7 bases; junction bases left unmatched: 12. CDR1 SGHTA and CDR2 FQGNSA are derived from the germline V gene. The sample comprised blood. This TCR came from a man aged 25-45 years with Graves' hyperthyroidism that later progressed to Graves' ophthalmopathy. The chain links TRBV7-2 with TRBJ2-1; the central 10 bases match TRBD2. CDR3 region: CASSLAPKERGGMNEQFF. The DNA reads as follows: TGTGCCAGCAGCTTAGCCCCCAAGGAGCGGGGGGGCATGAATGAGCAGTTCTTC.